Each of the 26 T cell receptor beta chains below was sequenced from the same sample in a study of blood T cell repertoires in COVID-19 (dated by TCRdb to 2019 to 2021). Libraries came from the immunoSEQ multiplex PCR assay. Held by TCRdb, this immuneACCESS table contains in-frame sequences only and omits some clones. Under half of the omission traces to an unresolved V gene where checked; the cause of the rest is unknown. Recorded for this sample are some 250,000 clones; around 88% of them occurred a single time. Of the sample, 3.3% is held by the ten largest clones. Sequencing was performed on PBMCs or T cells enriched from blood (not recorded which). Receptor source: a woman in her thirties or forties with acute COVID-19.

This chain connects TRBV2 to TRBJ2-3; D call uncertain. V lost 7 bases and J 1 base, leaving 9 bases between the germline ends. The CDR3 totals 13 residues. Germline loops: CDR1 SNHLY, CDR2 FYNNEI. As DNA, the CDR3 is TGTGCCAGCACACTAAGAGGCACAGATACGCAGTATTTT. Protein product: CASTLRGTDTQYF.

The chain recombines TRBV3-1 (or the pseudogene TRBV3-2) with TRBJ1-2, with a weak D call TRBD1 (5 bases). This CDR3 is 15 amino acids long. CDR1 is LGHDT, CDR2 YNNKEL, per germline (reference sequence). The germline V and J ends were trimmed by 2 bases and 0 bases, with 10 bases remaining between them. The CDR3 bases are TGTGCCAGCAGCCAACAGACAGAAGCTAACTATGGCTACACCTTC. Residues: CASSQQTEANYGYTF.

The chain uses TRBV18 and TRBJ1-2; D may be TRBD1 (5 bases). The CDR3 has 16 residues. V was clipped by 0 bases and J by 2 bases, with 13 bases between them. Germline-derived CDR1 and CDR2 are KGHSH and LQKENI. This CDR3 is CASSPPFGAGNYGYTF. DNA of the CDR3: TGTGCCAGCTCACCACCGTTTGGGGCCGGGAACTATGGCTACACCTTC.

In nucleotides, the CDR3 is TGTGCCAGCAGTGGGACAGGGGGCCTCTATAGCAATCAGCCCCAGCATTTT. Protein product: CASSGTGGLYSNQPQHF. This sequence joins TRBV6-1 and TRBJ1-5, with 11 bases matching TRBD1. The CDR3 is made up of 17 amino acids. Germline trimming cut 4 bases from V and 0 bases from J; bases unmatched to any gene: 5. Germline lookup yields CDR1 MNHNS and CDR2 SASEGT.

This chain links TRBV6-5 with TRBJ2-7, with TRBD1 identical over 10 bases. With 2 bases clipped from V and 7 bases from J, the junction kept 5 bases outside the gene matches. Germline loops: CDR1 MNHEY, CDR2 SVGAGI. This CDR3 comprises 14 residues. The CDR3 DNA reads as TGTGCCAGCAGTTACCGGGACAGGGGCGGGGAGCAGTACTTC. It is translated as CASSYRDRGGEQYF.

J is TRBJ1-2 and V is TRBV19, with TRBD1 matching 9 bases. The CDR3 is 17 residues long. Germline lookup yields CDR1 LNHDA and CDR2 SQIVND (reference sequence). V shed 5 bases, J shed 4 bases, and the junction held 14 bases outside the gene matches. The CDR3 coding sequence is TGTGCCAGTAGTGTGACGACAGGGGGTCAGGCTGGCTATGGCTACACCTTC. It specifies CASSVTTGGQAGYGYTF.

This clone has a handful of counts. V and J are TRBV6-6 and TRBJ2-1; 9 positions match TRBD2. Germline values: CDR1 MNHNY, CDR2 SVGAGI (reference sequence). With 5 bases clipped from V and 4 bases from J, the junction kept 12 bases outside the gene matches. This CDR3 has 17 residues. The CDR3 region has the DNA TGTGCCAGCAGTCCCCTGTCCGCGGGAGGGTCTTACAATGAGCAGTTCTTC. It translates to CASSPLSAGGSYNEQFF.

The chain employs TRBV3-1 (or the pseudogene TRBV3-2) and TRBJ2-7, with 8 bases aligning to TRBD1. Germline V gene lookup returns CDR1 LGHDT and CDR2 YNNKEL (reference sequence). The length of the CDR3 is 15 residues. The trim removed 4 bases at V and 1 base at J, leaving 6 bases unmatched. CDR3 protein: CASSRGTGSSYEQYF. As DNA, the CDR3 is TGTGCCAGCAGCCGTGGGACAGGAAGTTCCTACGAGCAGTACTTC.

V and J are TRBV29-1 and TRBJ2-7; 9 bases are shared with TRBD2. V lost 5 bases and J lost 5; bases outside the gene matches: 16. Germline V gene data show CDR1 as SQVTM and CDR2 as ANQGSEA. The CDR3 extends over 16 amino acids. CDR3 in DNA: TGCAGCGTTTTGGGATCGGCTAGCGGGAAGGGGAACGAGCAGTACTTC. It specifies CSVLGSASGKGNEQYF.

The rearrangement uses TRBV19 and TRBJ2-6; D is ambiguous. Trimming left V 5 bases short and J 0 bases short, with 11 bases between. Germline V lookup: CDR1 LNHDA, CDR2 SQIVND (reference sequence). This CDR3 is 16 amino acids long. In nucleotides, the CDR3 is TGTGCCAGTAGTGCAAGACACCCCTCTGGGGCCAACGTCCTGACTTTC. This codes for CASSARHPSGANVLTF.

V and J are TRBV30 and TRBJ1-3; TRBD1 matches at 7 bases. The CDR3 covers 17 residues. Trimming cost V 1 base and J 2 bases; bases outside gene matches: 11. Per germline, CDR1 GTSNPN and CDR2 SVGIG (reference sequence). CDR3 region: CAWSGDSTGRAGNTIYF. The CDR3 DNA follows: TGTGCCTGGAGTGGGGACTCGACAGGGAGAGCTGGAAACACCATATATTTT.

The chain employs TRBV5-5 and TRBJ2-1; 14 nucleotides match TRBD2. V lost 0 bases and J lost 8; bases outside the gene matches: 16. The germline V gene has CDR1 SGHKS and CDR2 YYEKEE (reference sequence). The CDR3 has 20 amino acids. CDR3 amino acids: CASSLAGTSGRDFDIDEQFF. CDR3 sequence (DNA): TGTGCCAGCAGCTTGGCGGGGACTAGCGGGAGAGATTTTGATATCGATGAGCAGTTCTTC.

CDR3 sequence: CASSEGTGGPNYGYTF. The CDR3 region has the DNA TGTGCCAGCAGTGAAGGGACAGGGGGACCAAACTATGGCTACACCTTC. The V gene is TRBV6-1, the J gene TRBJ1-2; 10 bases are a match to TRBD1. The trim removed 1 base at V and 2 bases at J, leaving 4 bases unmatched. The CDR3 length is 16 residues. Germline values: CDR1 MNHNS, CDR2 SASEGT.

As for this clone: Other DNA sequences within the sample encode an identical CDR3. V and J are TRBV9 and TRBJ1-1, with D unclear. This CDR3 has 15 amino acids. The germline V gene has CDR1 SGDLS and CDR2 YYNGEE. V lost 0 bases and J lost 1, with 10 bases in between. The CDR3 region has the DNA TGTGCCAGCAGCGTAGACGGCGCGGCGAACACTGAAGCTTTCTTT. Its protein is CASSVDGAANTEAFF.

This sequence joins TRBV6-5 and TRBJ1-3; D may be TRBD1 (6 bases). The V gene lost 6 bases and the J gene lost 4 bases, with 16 bases spanning the gap. CDR3 size: 15 residues. Germline V CDR1 and CDR2: MNHEY, SVGAGI. This CDR3 reads CASSSVGGRGNTIYF. CDR3 nucleotide sequence: TGTGCCAGCAGCTCCGTGGGGGGGCGAGGAAACACCATATATTTT.

This rearrangement joins TRBV13 to TRBJ1-2; D is possibly TRBD1 (6 bases). The germline CDR1 and CDR2 sequences are PRHDT and FYEKMQ (reference sequence). V dropped 7 bases and J dropped 7 bases, with 13 bases sitting between them. The CDR3 contains 12 residues. This CDR3 is CASTQGGGGYTF. The CDR3 region has the DNA TGTGCCAGCACCCAGGGAGGGGGTGGCTACACCTTC.

The chain links TRBV7-9 to TRBJ1-1; no reliable D call. Germline CDR1 is SEHNR and CDR2 is FQNEAQ (reference sequence). This CDR3 is built from 12 residues. Trimming took 2 bases from V and 6 from J, leaving 7 bases between them. The CDR3, as DNA: TGTGCCAGCAGCTTATTGGCCCCTGAAGCTTTCTTT. It is translated as CASSLLAPEAFF.

The chain recombines TRBV3-1 (or the pseudogene TRBV3-2) with TRBJ1-1, with TRBD1 matching over 7 bases. CDR3 size: 14 residues. The trim removed 6 bases at V and 4 bases at J, leaving 8 bases unmatched. The germline V gene encodes CDR1 LGHDT and CDR2 YNNKEL (reference sequence). The CDR3 nucleotides read TGTGCCAGCAGGTCGACAGGGAAAGGCACTGAAGCTTTCTTT. Translation: CASRSTGKGTEAFF.

The chain joins TRBV7-9 to TRBJ2-3; D is ambiguous. Germline V lookup: CDR1 SEHNR, CDR2 FQNEAQ (reference sequence). Between the trimmed V and J ends, which lost 3 bases and 1 base, there was a span of 8 bases. The CDR3 length is 14 residues. This CDR3 reads CASSFSTGTDTQYF. The CDR3 bases are TGTGCCAGCAGCTTTTCTACGGGCACAGATACGCAGTATTTT. Filled out from reference TRBV7-9 and TRBJ2-3, the complete variable domain reads DTGVSQNPRHKITKRGQNVTFRCDPISEHNRLYWYRQTLGQGPEFLTYFQNEAQLEKSRLLSDRFSAERPKGSFSTLEIQRTEQGDSAMYLCASSFSTGTDTQYFGPGTRLTVL.

A word on this clone: Germline and junction disagree at one end, which may indicate a read error. This chain uses TRBV2 with TRBJ2-3; D might be TRBD1 (5 bases). In germline, CDR1 is SNHLY, CDR2 FYNNEI. The CDR3 is 13 amino acids. The DNA for the CDR3 is TGTGCCAGCAGTGATAGGGCAGGGTGGGTTTCGCCTTTT. It codes for CASSDRAGWVSPF.

Concerning this clone: This same CDR3 is encoded by further DNA sequences in the sample. The CDR3 is CASSSNRDTEAFF. CDR3 coding DNA: TGTGCCAGCAGCTCCAACAGGGACACTGAAGCTTTCTTT. V is TRBV7-3 and J is TRBJ1-1, with a weak D call TRBD1 (6 bases). Looked up from germline, CDR1 is SGHTA and CDR2 is FQGTGA. V lost 4 bases, J lost 3 bases, and 9 bases lay in between. The CDR3 is 13 amino acids.

The chain carries TRBV24-1 and TRBJ2-1, with 10 bases identical to TRBD2. The CDR3 loop spans 15 amino acids. Germline CDR1 reads KGHDR; CDR2 reads SFDVKD. With V trimmed by 3 bases and J by 7 bases, 5 bases remained unmatched. In nucleotides, the CDR3 is TGTGCCACCAGTGATAGCGGGAGGGTCTTGAATGAGCAGTTCTTC. It codes for CATSDSGRVLNEQFF.

This chain joins TRBV11-3 and TRBJ2-2, with 11 nucleotides matching TRBD2. V was clipped by 5 bases and J by 6 bases; unmatched bases: 14. Germline V gene lookup returns CDR1 SGHNT and CDR2 YENEEA. This CDR3 region has 18 residues. CDR3 residues: CASSPSPTSGSRPGELFF. For the CDR3, the DNA is TGTGCCAGCAGCCCCTCCCCTACTAGCGGGAGTCGCCCCGGGGAGCTGTTTTTT. Drawing the rest from reference TRBV11-3 and TRBJ2-2, the complete variable domain is EAGVVQSPRYKIIEKKQPVAFWCNPISGHNTLYWYLQNLGQGPELLIRYENEEAVDDSQLPKDRFSAERLKGVDSTLKIQPAELGDSAVYLCASSPSPTSGSRPGELFFGEGSRLTVL.

The V and J genes are TRBV12-3 or TRBV12-4 and TRBJ2-7; TRBD1 is a possible D gene (5 bases). Trimming took 3 bases from V and 2 from J, leaving 8 bases between them. This CDR3 comprises 13 residues. CDR3 DNA sequence: TGTGCCAGCAGTTTGATAGGGGCCTACGAGCAGTACTTC. Its protein product is CASSLIGAYEQYF.

The chain is built from TRBV7-2 and TRBJ2-3; possibly TRBD1 for D (5 bases). Germline V CDR1 and CDR2: SGHTA, FQGNSA. The germline V and J ends were trimmed by 6 bases and 6 bases, with 10 bases remaining between them. This CDR3 region has 12 residues. The CDR3 protein is CASSPRQDTQYF. The CDR3, as DNA: TGTGCCAGCAGTCCTCGACAGGATACGCAGTATTTT. Full variable domain (missing parts from reference TRBV7-2 and TRBJ2-3): GAGVSQSPSNKVTEKGKDVELRCDPISGHTALYWYRQSLGQGLEFLIYFQGNSAPDKSGLPSDRFSAERTGGSVSTLTIQRTQQEDSAVYLCASSPRQDTQYFGPGTRLTVL.

The chain is built from TRBV5-1 and TRBJ1-2, with TRBD1 matching 10 bases. The junction had 4 bases not matched to a gene; V was cut back by 4 bases and J by 4 bases. Germline V gene lookup returns CDR1 SGHRS and CDR2 YFSETQ. The CDR3 runs to 14 residues. CDR3 loop: CASSLTGGLYGYTF. The CDR3 coding sequence is TGCGCCAGCAGCCTGACAGGGGGCCTCTATGGCTACACCTTC.